The rows below give T cell receptor beta chains drawn from one sample of a study of ipilimumab plus nivolumab after autologous stem cell transplantation. Measured with immunoSEQ multiplex PCR; TCRdb has only the in-frame clones, and not every one. Of tens of thousands of clones in the sample, about 83% are singletons; the top ten hold 2.2%. The sequencing used PBMCs, collected in a trial of ipilimumab plus nivolumab as post-transplant consolidation. Source of these receptors: a male donor with diffuse large B-cell lymphoma. Each CDR3 is given without its conserved first and last residue. Each record gives: V gene, J gene, CDR3 protein.

>TRBV4-3|TRBJ1-2
ASSQVLGGRGYT
>TRBV9|TRBJ2-1
ASSVGQGANSWNEQF
>TRBV7-2|TRBJ2-5
ASTRGGIAGGQETQY
>TRBV5-1|TRBJ1-2
ASAPRDVSNYGYT
>TRBV9|TRBJ1-2
ASSVLGENYGYT
>TRBV7-8|TRBJ1-4
ASSLGRNSEKLF
>TRBV7-7|TRBJ2-3
ASSLAHGDTDTQY
>TRBV11-2|TRBJ1-5
ASSSTQGASQPQH
>TRBV6-5|TRBJ2-7
ASSSWPRSNEQY
>TRBV11-2|TRBJ2-7
ASSPRTGVGEQY
>TRBV11-2|TRBJ1-4
ASSRGDSRNEKLF
>TRBV6-1|TRBJ1-6
ASSEAVAGWSYNSPLH
>TRBV29-1|TRBJ1-2
SVASDYNYGYT
>TRBV6-5|TRBJ2-4
ASRERGGLGNIQY
>TRBV29-1|TRBJ1-2
SVEDLKSRSGYT
>TRBV4-2|TRBJ2-7
ASSQPGQGGIGQY
>TRBV9|TRBJ2-7
ASSESNRGGEQY
>TRBV5-1|TRBJ2-5
ASSLAPGRYETQY
>TRBV30|TRBJ1-6
AFNPGTGNSPLH
>TRBV7-2|TRBJ1-2
ASSLDDRSRVNYGYT
>TRBV9|TRBJ2-3
ASSVAHLMSAGGPFGTDTQY
>TRBV7-8|TRBJ1-2
ASSSWGGYT
>TRBV11-2|TRBJ2-2
ASSLSGVNTGELF
>TRBV5-5|TRBJ2-7
ASSPGTALASYEQY
>TRBV5-4|TRBJ2-1
ASSPEPTQSYNEQF
>TRBV6-5|TRBJ1-6
ASSYSFSPLH
>TRBV19|TRBJ2-4
ASSIDDRKNIQY
>TRBV4-2|.
ASSLTPGGTASPYEQY
>TRBV27|TRBJ1-4
ASSLRRNEKLF